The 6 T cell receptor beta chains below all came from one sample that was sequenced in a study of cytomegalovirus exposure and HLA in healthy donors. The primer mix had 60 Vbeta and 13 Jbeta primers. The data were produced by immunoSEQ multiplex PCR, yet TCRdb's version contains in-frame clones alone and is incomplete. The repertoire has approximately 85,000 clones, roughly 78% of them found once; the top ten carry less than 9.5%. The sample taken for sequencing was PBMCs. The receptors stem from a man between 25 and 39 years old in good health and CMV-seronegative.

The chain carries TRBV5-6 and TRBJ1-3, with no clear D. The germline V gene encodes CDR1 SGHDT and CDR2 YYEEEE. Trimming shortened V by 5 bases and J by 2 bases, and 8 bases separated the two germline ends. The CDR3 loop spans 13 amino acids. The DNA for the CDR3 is TGTGCCAGCAGTCTAACGGCTGGAAACACCATATATTTT. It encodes CASSLTAGNTIYF.

The CDR3 sequence is CASSQDKSSYNEQFF. The CDR3 DNA is TGTGCCAGCAGCCAAGACAAGAGCTCCTACAATGAGCAGTTCTTC. V and J are TRBV4-2 and TRBJ2-1; D is unclear. Trimming left V 0 bases short and J 0 bases short, with 6 bases between. The germline gives CDR1 LGHNA, CDR2 YNFKEQ. The CDR3 spans 15 residues.

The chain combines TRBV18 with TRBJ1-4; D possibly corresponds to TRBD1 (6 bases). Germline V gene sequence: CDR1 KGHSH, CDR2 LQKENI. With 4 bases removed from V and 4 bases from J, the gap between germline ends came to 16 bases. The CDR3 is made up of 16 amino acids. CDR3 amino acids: CASSQSPQGHNEKLFF. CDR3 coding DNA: TGTGCCAGCTCACAATCCCCACAGGGCCATAATGAAAAACTGTTTTTT.

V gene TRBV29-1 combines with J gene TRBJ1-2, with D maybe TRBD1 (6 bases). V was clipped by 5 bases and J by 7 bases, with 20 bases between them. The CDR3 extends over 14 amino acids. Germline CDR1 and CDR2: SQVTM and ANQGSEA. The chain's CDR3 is CSVIQSQGISGYTF. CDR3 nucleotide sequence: TGCAGCGTTATTCAGAGCCAGGGGATTTCTGGCTACACCTTC.

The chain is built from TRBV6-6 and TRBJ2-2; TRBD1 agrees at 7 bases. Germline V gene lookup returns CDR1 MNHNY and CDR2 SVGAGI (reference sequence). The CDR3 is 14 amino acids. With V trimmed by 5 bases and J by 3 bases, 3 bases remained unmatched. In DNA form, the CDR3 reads TGTGCCAGCAGTCGACAGGGTTACACCGGGGAGCTGTTTTTT. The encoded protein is CASSRQGYTGELFF.

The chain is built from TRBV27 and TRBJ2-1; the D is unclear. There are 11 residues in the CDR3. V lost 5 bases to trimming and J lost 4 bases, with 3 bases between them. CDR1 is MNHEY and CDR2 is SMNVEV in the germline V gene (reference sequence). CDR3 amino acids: CASSTYNEQFF. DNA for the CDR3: TGTGCCAGCAGTACATACAATGAGCAGTTCTTC.